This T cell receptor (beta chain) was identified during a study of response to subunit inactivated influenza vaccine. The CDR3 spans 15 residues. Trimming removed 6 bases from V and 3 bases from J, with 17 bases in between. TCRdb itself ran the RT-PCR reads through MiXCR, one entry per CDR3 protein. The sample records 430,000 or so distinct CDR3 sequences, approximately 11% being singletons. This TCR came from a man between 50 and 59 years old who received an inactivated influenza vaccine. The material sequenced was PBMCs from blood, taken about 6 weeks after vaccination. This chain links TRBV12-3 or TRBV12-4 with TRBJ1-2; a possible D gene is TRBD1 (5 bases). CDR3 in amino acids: CASRTAGTDDYGYTF. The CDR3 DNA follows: TGTGCCAGCAGAACAGCCGGGACCGACGACTATGGCTACACCTTC.